These 5 T cell receptor beta chains were sequenced from one sample in a study of response to subunit inactivated influenza vaccine. TCRdb reprocessed the RT-PCR reads via MiXCR and lists one record per CDR3 protein. In the table there are about 700,000 distinct CDR3 sequences, 13% to 15% of which are singletons. This material consisted of PBMCs from blood, taken 14 to 15 days before vaccination. The receptors here all came from a man in his forties or fifties who received an inactivated influenza vaccine.

The chain combines TRBV3-1 with TRBJ2-3, with D unresolved. V was cut by 1 base and J by 3 bases, with 17 bases left in between. The CDR3 runs 17 residues. Germline assignment: CDR1 LGHDT and CDR2 YNNKEL (reference sequence). The DNA for the CDR3 is TGTGCCAGCAGCCAAGCTGTGACGAGCGTCTTAACAGATACGCAGTATTTT. It codes for CASSQAVTSVLTDTQYF.

At least ten counts were recorded for this clonotype. The gene calls are TRBV4-2 and TRBJ2-7, with D perhaps matching TRBD2 (7 bases). Trimming pared 4 bases from V and 6 bases from J, leaving 19 bases between. The CDR3 is 15 amino acids. Germline CDR1 reads LGHNA; CDR2 reads YNFKEQ. The CDR3 region is CASSPSEGGLFEQYF. The DNA of the CDR3 is TGTGCCAGCAGCCCATCAGAGGGGGGGCTCTTCGAGCAGTACTTC.

The V gene is TRBV5-1, the J gene TRBJ2-2, with a tentative D call TRBD1 (6 bases). Germline values: CDR1 SGHRS, CDR2 YFSETQ. The CDR3 length is 14 residues. Trimming removed 5 bases from V and 4 bases from J, with 12 bases in between. The CDR3 loop reads CASSATGSTGELFF. Written as DNA, the CDR3 is TGCGCCAGCAGTGCAACAGGGAGCACCGGGGAGCTGTTTTTT.

The rearrangement uses TRBV10-3 and TRBJ1-4, with 7 bases aligning to TRBD1. With 8 bases clipped from V and 7 bases from J, the junction kept 7 bases outside the gene matches. The V gene's germline CDR1 is ENHRY and CDR2 SYGVKD. This CDR3 contains 13 residues. Here the CDR3 DNA reads TGTGCCATCTCCGGGACAGATACTGAAAAACTGTTTTTT. Translation: CAISGTDTEKLFF.

The gene calls are TRBV4-3 and TRBJ2-5; a possible D gene is TRBD2 (5 bases). The V end lost 6 bases, the J end lost 5 bases, and 16 bases lay between the germline ends. Germline-derived CDR1 and CDR2 are LGHNA and YSLEER. The CDR3 has 14 residues. The CDR3 spells CASRMCPRVETQYF. DNA of the CDR3: TGCGCCAGCAGAATGTGTCCGAGGGTGGAGACCCAGTACTTC.